These T cell receptor beta chains were read from a single sample in a study of cytomegalovirus exposure and HLA in healthy donors. The repertoire was sequenced with immunoSEQ multiplex PCR; TCRdb's copy has only in-frame clones and lacks some. The sample consists of about 170,000 clones, roughly four fifths of them appearing once. Sequenced material: PBMCs. These receptors all stem from a female donor in good health and CMV-seronegative. CDR3s include the opening cysteine and the closing phenylalanine or tryptophan. The order of the fields is clone size, J gene, V gene, D gene, CDR3 DNA, CDR3 protein. The D gene is left open where the match is weak. For some rows the clone size is stated as once, few or many, or as a class when expanded; others skip it.

.	TRBJ2-7	TRBV9	TRBD1	TGTGCCAGCAGCGCCGGGACAGGGAACTACGAGCAGTACTTC	CASSAGTGNYEQYF
.	TRBJ1-6	TRBV10-1	TRBD1	TGCGCCGGCGTCCCGGGGGACAGGAATTCACCCCTCCACTTT	CAGVPGDRNSPLHF
once	TRBJ1-2	TRBV7-9	.	TGTGCCAGCAGCCCTTACTGGGGCTACACCTTC	CASSPYWGYTF
.	TRBJ1-3	TRBV11-2	.	TGTGCCAGCAGCCCTGGCCTTCGGTGGAGGAACACCATATATTTT	CASSPGLRWRNTIYF
.	TRBJ2-3	TRBV9	TRBD1	TGTGCCAGCAGCGTAGAATCGGGACAGGGCACAGATACGCAGTATTTT	CASSVESGQGTDTQYF
.	TRBJ1-1	TRBV4-1	TRBD1	TGCGCCAGCAGCCAAGGACAGGGGAACACTGAAGCTTTCTTT	CASSQGQGNTEAFF
.	TRBJ1-6	TRBV6-6	.	TGTGCCAGCAGTCTTGCCGGGACACTCGGGTTTGAACCCCTCCACTTT	CASSLAGTLGFEPLHF
once	TRBJ2-3	TRBV6-6	TRBD2	TGTGCCAGCCTCTTTCTAGCGGGAGAGGCAGATACGCAGTATTTT	CASLFLAGEADTQYF
.	TRBJ1-6	TRBV18	.	TGTGCCAGCTCAGTACAGGGTACCAATTCACCCCTCCACTTT	CASSVQGTNSPLHF
.	TRBJ2-1	TRBV7-3	.	TGTGCCAGCAGCTCCGGACTACCTCCGGATGAGCAGTTCTTC	CASSSGLPPDEQFF
.	TRBJ1-6	TRBV5-5	.	TGTGCCAGCAGCTTGGCCGATCAGATCTATAATTCACCCCTCCACTTT	CASSLADQIYNSPLHF
.	TRBJ1-2	TRBV6-6	TRBD1	TGTGCCAGCACCCGAGGACAGGGGAGAGGAAATGACGGCTACACCTTC	CASTRGQGRGNDGYTF
.	TRBJ1-6	TRBV4-3	.	TGCGCCAGCAGCCAAGATCGGACAGCGCGTCATTCACCCCTCCACTTT	CASSQDRTARHSPLHF
.	TRBJ2-5	TRBV6-6	TRBD1	TGTGCCAGCAATAAGGGACAGGGGGGCGTCCAAGAGACCCAGTACTTC	CASNKGQGGVQETQYF
.	TRBJ2-1	TRBV4-2	.	TGTGCCAGCAGCCGAGAGAGGGTCAATGAGCAGTTCTTC	CASSRERVNEQFF
once	TRBJ1-4	TRBV28	TRBD1	TGTGCCGGCGGAGAAGGGGGCGCAGGTGAAAAACTGTTTTTT	CAGGEGGAGEKLFF
.	TRBJ2-5	TRBV5-4	.	TGTGCCAGCAGCGTTAGCCCTGTGGAGACCCAGTACTTC	CASSVSPVETQYF
.	TRBJ1-2	TRBV30	.	TGTGCCTGGAGTGTACTCTATGGCTACACCTTC	CAWSVLYGYTF
.	TRBJ2-5	TRBV19	TRBD1	TGTGCCAGTAGTAGGACAGGGAGTAACCAAGAGACCCAGTACTTC	CASSRTGSNQETQYF
few	TRBJ2-1	TRBV2	TRBD2	TGTGCCAGCACTTCCGGGACTAGGTCTGGTGAGCAGTTCTTC	CASTSGTRSGEQFF
few	TRBJ2-1	TRBV4-3	TRBD1	TGCGCCAGCAGCCAAGAAAGGACAGGGGGCATCAATGAGCAGTTCTTC	CASSQERTGGINEQFF
.	TRBJ2-2	TRBV7-2	.	TGTGCCAGCAGCCCCGGCTTCTTCGGGGGGGAGCTGTTTTTT	CASSPGFFGGELFF
.	TRBJ2-1	TRBV2	TRBD1	TGTGCCAGCAGGGACAGGGTCTACAATGAGCAGTTCTTC	CASRDRVYNEQFF
.	TRBJ2-1	TRBV6-1	TRBD2	TGTGCCAGCAATACTGGCGGGAGTTCTTGGCAGTTCTTC	CASNTGGSSWQFF
.	TRBJ1-2	TRBV19	.	TGTGCCAGTAGCCGCTTCGGTTCGGAAGGAGGTGGCTACACCTTC	CASSRFGSEGGGYTF
.	TRBJ1-1	TRBV5-8	.	TGTGCCAGCAGGGGAGGACTGTACACTGAAGCTTTCTTT	CASRGGLYTEAFF
.	TRBJ1-1	TRBV2	TRBD1	TGTGCCAGCAGTCGACAGGGGGCGATCACTGAAGCTTTCTTT	CASSRQGAITEAFF
.	TRBJ1-5	TRBV5-6	TRBD1	TGTGCCAGCAGCTCTCAGGACAGGGCGGATCAGCCCCAGCATTTT	CASSSQDRADQPQHF
once	TRBJ2-1	TRBV5-1	TRBD1	TGCGCCAGCAGCGCCCTCCGGGAGACGGGACAGGTTGAGCAGTTCTTC	CASSALRETGQVEQFF
.	TRBJ1-1	TRBV4-1	.	TGCGCCAGCAGCCAAGCTGTCAGATCCATGAACACTGAAGCTTTCTTT	CASSQAVRSMNTEAFF
once	TRBJ1-6	TRBV10-3	TRBD1	TGTGCCACCCGGGACAGGGACCGGTCACCCCTCCACTTT	CATRDRDRSPLHF
.	TRBJ1-1	TRBV29-1	.	TGCAGCGTTGGGAAGGGGCGGGGGACTGAAGCTTTCTTT	CSVGKGRGTEAFF
once	TRBJ2-3	TRBV14	.	TGTGCCAGCAGCCAAGCGCGGATCACAGATACGCAGTATTTT	CASSQARITDTQYF
.	TRBJ2-5	TRBV4-3	.	TGCGCCAGCAGCCAAGGGCAGGGTGGCGAGACCCAGTACTTC	CASSQGQGGETQYF
.	TRBJ2-1	TRBV14	.	TGTGCCAGCAGCCAAGGCGTGGGAGTGGTGGTCGATGAGCAGTTCTTC	CASSQGVGVVVDEQFF
once	TRBJ1-2	TRBV4-3	.	TGCGCCAGCAGCCAAGATCTAACCTCAGGACAGTCCAGAGGCATCACCTTC	CASSQDLTSGQSRGITF
.	TRBJ2-2	TRBV10-3	.	TGTGCCATCAGTCCCGGACAGTACACCGGGGAGCTGTTTTTT	CAISPGQYTGELFF
.	TRBJ2-7	TRBV11-2	TRBD2	TGTGCCAGCAGTTCTCTAGCGGGCCTGGGCTACGAGCAGTACTTC	CASSSLAGLGYEQYF
.	TRBJ2-3	TRBV4-2	TRBD2	TGTGCCAGCAGCCACTTGAGAAGCGGGGCCACAGATACGCAGTATTTT	CASSHLRSGATDTQYF
.	TRBJ2-2	TRBV19	TRBD2	TGTGCCAGTAGTATATGGTCTGTCCTTACACCCGGACTAGCCGGGGCCGGGGAGCTGTTTTTT	CASSIWSVLTPGLAGAGELFF
.	TRBJ2-7	TRBV29-1	TRBD1	TGCAGCGGAGCGTGGACAGGGGGCGACGAGCAGTACTTC	CSGAWTGGDEQYF
few	TRBJ1-5	TRBV7-8	.	TGTGCCAGCACTCATACCGCTTTTTCGGAGAGAGGCAATCAGCCCCAGCATTTT	CASTHTAFSERGNQPQHF
.	TRBJ1-3	TRBV9	.	TGTGCCAGCAGCGTAGAAGGGACACCCCTCGGCACCATATATTTT	CASSVEGTPLGTIYF
once	TRBJ2-2	TRBV27	TRBD2	TGTGCCAGCAGTTTGGCTAGCGGGTATTCTTCCCCCGGGGAGCTGTTTTTT	CASSLASGYSSPGELFF
.	TRBJ2-7	TRBV6-4	.	TGTGCCAGTGGACACCGGTACTTC	CASGHRYF
.	TRBJ1-2	TRBV19	.	TGTGCCAGTACTACCCGCCAGGGGATTTTTTGGGATGGCTACACCTTC	CASTTRQGIFWDGYTF
.	TRBJ1-1	TRBV10-3	.	TGTGCCATCAGTGACGTGGGGAGCGGTGAAGCCTTCTTT	CAISDVGSGEAFF
.	TRBJ1-2	TRBV7-6	.	TGTGCCAGCAGCTCTAGCGGGGGGGTCGGCTACACCTTC	CASSSSGGVGYTF
.	TRBJ2-1	TRBV12-5	.	TGTGCTAGTACTGAAGGGTTAGCGGAATACAATGAGCAGTTCTTC	CASTEGLAEYNEQFF
.	TRBJ1-5	TRBV11-3	.	TGTGCCAGCAGCCTCCCGGAGAGGGTGGCCAATCAGCCCCAGCATTTT	CASSLPERVANQPQHF
.	TRBJ2-5	TRBV6-6	.	TGTGCCAGCAGTTACTCCCGGGGCCAAGAGACCCAGTACTTC	CASSYSRGQETQYF
.	TRBJ2-7	TRBV11-2	TRBD1	TGTGCCAGCAGCGGGACAGGGTTGTTCTACGAGCAGTACTTC	CASSGTGLFYEQYF
.	TRBJ1-1	TRBV2	TRBD1	TGTGCCAGCGACGGGACAGGGAGTACTGAAGCTTTCTTT	CASDGTGSTEAFF